Listed below are T cell receptor beta chains from one sample, sequenced in a study of CD8 T cells in ankylosing spondylitis. TCRdb called the 5' RACE reads again in MiXCR, with one record for every CDR3 protein. The sample consists of 150,000 to 200,000 distinct CDR3 sequences, approximately 12% of them appearing once. Sequencing was performed on blood, either unsorted or a sorted T cell fraction (not recorded which). These TCRs come from a female donor with ankylosing spondylitis or in good health (not recorded which). Each CDR3 is given with its conserved first and last residue. The D gene is left open where the match is weak. The size field is filled for only some rows; it gives once, few, many or a size class.

CDR3 DNA,CDR3 protein,clone size,CDR3 length,V gene,J gene,D gene
TGTGCCAGCAGTTTTGGCCATCCCACAGATACGCAGTATTTT,CASSFGHPTDTQYF,few,14,TRBV12-3/TRBV12-4,TRBJ2-3,-
TGTGCCAGCAGGATGGCGGGCGGATACTACAATGAGCAGTTCTTC,CASRMAGGYYNEQFF,few,15,TRBV11-2,TRBJ2-1,-
TGTGCCAGCAGCCGCCCTTGGGGAGGCTCGAACACTGAAGCTTTCTTT,CASSRPWGGSNTEAFF,many,16,TRBV7-9,TRBJ1-1,-
TGCGCCAGCAGCTTAGGACAACCCTACAATGAGCAGTTCTTC,CASSLGQPYNEQFF,many,14,TRBV5-1,TRBJ2-1,-
TGCAGTGCTAGCGATTTACGGGGAACTAATGAAAAACTGTTTTTT,CSASDLRGTNEKLFF,many,15,TRBV20-1,TRBJ1-4,-
TGTGCCAGCAGTTACTCGGTCAGGGACGGAAAAGAGACCCAGTACTTC,CASSYSVRDGKETQYF,-,16,TRBV6-2/TRBV6-3,TRBJ2-5,-
TGCGCCAGCAGCTTGGAGACAGGTGGTGACTATGGCTACACCTTC,CASSLETGGDYGYTF,many,15,TRBV5-1,TRBJ1-2,-
TGTGCCAGCAGCTTAGAGCCGACGGAAGAGACCCAGTACTTC,CASSLEPTEETQYF,-,14,TRBV11-2,TRBJ2-5,-
TGCGCCAGCAGCTCAAGTCCTGCCACCGGGGAGCTGTTTTTT,CASSSSPATGELFF,medium-sized,14,TRBV5-1,TRBJ2-2,-
TGTGCCAGCAGCGACGGGGACGGATTCTACGAGCAGTACTTC,CASSDGDGFYEQYF,many,14,TRBV9,TRBJ2-7,-
TGTGCCAGCAGCGTAGAAGGGGCCTATGGCTACACCTTC,CASSVEGAYGYTF,many,13,TRBV9,TRBJ1-2,-
TGTGCCAGCAGCCCCAGCCGGAACGTGGGTTCACCCCTCCACTTT,CASSPSRNVGSPLHF,few,15,TRBV7-2,TRBJ1-6,-
TGTGCCATCAGTGAGGGAAGGGGGGACTACGAGCAGTACTTC,CAISEGRGDYEQYF,few,14,TRBV10-3,TRBJ2-7,-
TGTGCCAGCAGCTTAGTTTCAGGGGGCGGAGAGACCCAGTACTTC,CASSLVSGGGETQYF,-,15,TRBV7-9,TRBJ2-5,TRBD1
TGTGCCAGCAGTTTCCCCGGGACAGGTCGTGAAGCTTTCTTT,CASSFPGTGREAFF,many,14,TRBV28,TRBJ1-1,TRBD1
TGCAGTGCTAGAGTACAGGGGCACGAGCAGTACTTC,CSARVQGHEQYF,many,12,TRBV20-1,TRBJ2-7,TRBD1
TGTGCCAGCAGCTTAGATTGGGTGAATGAGCAGTTCTTC,CASSLDWVNEQFF,-,13,TRBV11-2,TRBJ2-1,-
TGTGCCAGCAGCTTGGATTCCGGGGCGGGCTATGGCTACACCTTC,CASSLDSGAGYGYTF,-,15,TRBV5-4,TRBJ1-2,-
TGTGCCAGCAGTGAATCGGGACAGGGTCTCACTGAAGCTTTCTTT,CASSESGQGLTEAFF,few,15,TRBV25-1,TRBJ1-1,TRBD1
TGTGCCACCAGCAGGGCACCGGGACAAGGAGAAAAACTGTTTTTT,CATSRAPGQGEKLFF,many,15,TRBV15,TRBJ1-4,-
TGTGCCAGCAGCAAAGTCCTGAGCGGGGGGAACACCGGGGAGCTGTTTTTT,CASSKVLSGGNTGELFF,few,17,TRBV21-1,TRBJ2-2,-
TGCAGTGCTACCGGAGACACTAGCGGGTTTAACAATGAGCAGTTCTTC,CSATGDTSGFNNEQFF,-,16,TRBV20-1,TRBJ2-1,TRBD2
TGTGCCAGTAGCCGGGAGGGAAACACCATATATTTT,CASSREGNTIYF,many,12,TRBV19,TRBJ1-3,-
TGTGCCAGCAGTTTAACCCCGGGGACCAAGGGCGGGGAGCTGTTTTTT,CASSLTPGTKGGELFF,few,16,TRBV12-3/TRBV12-4,TRBJ2-2,-
TGTGCCACCAGCAGAGTTACAGAAAGCAATCAGCCCCAGCATTTT,CATSRVTESNQPQHF,many,15,TRBV15,TRBJ1-5,-
TGTGCCACCTCGGCCCTCCCCAATCAGCCCCAGCATTTT,CATSALPNQPQHF,many,13,TRBV15,TRBJ1-5,-
TGCAGTGCTAGTGATCGCCTGGGAGAGACCCAGTACTTC,CSASDRLGETQYF,-,13,TRBV20-1,TRBJ2-5,-
TGTGCCAGCCGGATACAGTCGAACACTGAAGCTTTCTTT,CASRIQSNTEAFF,many,13,TRBV6-2/TRBV6-3,TRBJ1-1,-
TGTGCCAGCGGGAGGGGCGGGGTGGTCGGCAGCTCTGGGGCCAACGTCCTGACTTTC,CASGRGGVVGSSGANVLTF,-,19,TRBV7-3,TRBJ2-6,TRBD2
TGTGCCAGCAGCCAAGGACAGGGGGCGAGTGACACCGGGGAGCTGTTTTTT,CASSQGQGASDTGELFF,many,17,TRBV7-8,TRBJ2-2,TRBD1
TGCAGTGCTACAGGGAGGAATGAGCAGTTCTTC,CSATGRNEQFF,-,11,TRBV20-1,TRBJ2-1,-
TGTGCCAGCTCACCACCGGGGGCCATATCTGGAAACACCATATATTTT,CASSPPGAISGNTIYF,many,16,TRBV18,TRBJ1-3,-
TGCAGCGCTACATTGGCGGACCGGAGGAACACTGAAGCTTTCTTT,CSATLADRRNTEAFF,many,15,TRBV29-1,TRBJ1-1,-
TGTGCCAGCAGTGACTGGGCCCGTCGGAATACGCAGTATTTT,CASSDWARRNTQYF,many,14,TRBV7-2,TRBJ2-3,-
TGCGCCAGCAGCTTGGGGACAGAGGCCTACGAGCAGTACTTC,CASSLGTEAYEQYF,many,14,TRBV5-1,TRBJ2-7,-
TGCAGTGCTGAGCCGGACAGGGGAGATCCTTACGAGCAGTACTTC,CSAEPDRGDPYEQYF,-,15,TRBV20-1,TRBJ2-7,TRBD1
TGTGCCAGCAGCTACCTAGGTAATGGTCGAGCTTTCTTT,CASSYLGNGRAFF,many,13,TRBV7-2,TRBJ1-1,-
TGTGCCAGCAGTGATAACGGCAGAGGCTACACCTTC,CASSDNGRGYTF,few,12,TRBV28,TRBJ1-2,-
TGCGCCAGCGGGGATACCGGGACTAGCGGGAGAAAAGCCTACTACAATGAGCAGTTCTTC,CASGDTGTSGRKAYYNEQFF,many,20,TRBV5-1,TRBJ2-1,TRBD2
TGTGCCAGCAGTTATCACGGGACTAGCGGGGCATACGAGCAGTACTTC,CASSYHGTSGAYEQYF,-,16,TRBV6-5,TRBJ2-7,TRBD2
TGTGCCAGCAGTTACTCGAGATTCGGGATCTACGAGCAGTACTTC,CASSYSRFGIYEQYF,many,15,TRBV6-5,TRBJ2-7,-